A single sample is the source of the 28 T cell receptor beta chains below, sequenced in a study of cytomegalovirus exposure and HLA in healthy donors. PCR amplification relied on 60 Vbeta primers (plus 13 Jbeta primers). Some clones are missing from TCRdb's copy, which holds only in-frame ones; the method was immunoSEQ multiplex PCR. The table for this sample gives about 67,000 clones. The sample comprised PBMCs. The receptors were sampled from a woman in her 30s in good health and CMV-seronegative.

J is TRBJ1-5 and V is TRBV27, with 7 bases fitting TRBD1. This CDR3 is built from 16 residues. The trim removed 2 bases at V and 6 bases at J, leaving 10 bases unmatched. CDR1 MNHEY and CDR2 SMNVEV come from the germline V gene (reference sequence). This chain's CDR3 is CASSLSFEGASQPQHF. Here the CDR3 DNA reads TGTGCCAGCAGTTTAAGCTTCGAGGGGGCGAGTCAGCCCCAGCATTTT.

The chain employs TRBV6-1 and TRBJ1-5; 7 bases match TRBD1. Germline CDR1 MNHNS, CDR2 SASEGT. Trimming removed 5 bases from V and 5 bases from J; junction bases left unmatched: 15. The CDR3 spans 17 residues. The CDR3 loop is CASSKEQGKGYDQPQHF. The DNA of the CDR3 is TGTGCCAGCAGTAAAGAACAGGGGAAGGGGTACGATCAGCCCCAGCATTTT.

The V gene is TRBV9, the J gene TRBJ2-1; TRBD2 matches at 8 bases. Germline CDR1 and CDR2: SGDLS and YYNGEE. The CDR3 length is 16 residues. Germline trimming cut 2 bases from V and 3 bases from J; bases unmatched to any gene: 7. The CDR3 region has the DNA TGTGCCAGCAGCGTCGGAGCGGGAGCGTTCTACAATGAGCAGTTCTTC. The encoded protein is CASSVGAGAFYNEQFF.

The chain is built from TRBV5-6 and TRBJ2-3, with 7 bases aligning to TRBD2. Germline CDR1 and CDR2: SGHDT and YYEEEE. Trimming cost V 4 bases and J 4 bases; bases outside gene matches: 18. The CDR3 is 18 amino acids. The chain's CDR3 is CASSLARPSGYQADTQYF. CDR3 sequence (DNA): TGTGCCAGCAGCCTTGCCAGGCCTAGCGGATATCAGGCAGATACGCAGTATTTT.

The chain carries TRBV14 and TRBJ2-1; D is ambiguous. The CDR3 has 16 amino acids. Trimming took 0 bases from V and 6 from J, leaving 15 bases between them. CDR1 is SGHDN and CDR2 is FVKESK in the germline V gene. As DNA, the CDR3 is TGTGCCAGCAGCCAAGATTGGCGCTTCCAGGTCAATGAGCAGTTCTTC. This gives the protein CASSQDWRFQVNEQFF.

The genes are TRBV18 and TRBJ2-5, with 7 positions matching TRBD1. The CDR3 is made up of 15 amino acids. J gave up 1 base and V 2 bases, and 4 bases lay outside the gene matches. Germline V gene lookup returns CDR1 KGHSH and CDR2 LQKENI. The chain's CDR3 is CASSPMAGGQETQYF. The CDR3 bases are TGTGCCAGCTCACCAATGGCAGGGGGCCAAGAGACCCAGTACTTC.

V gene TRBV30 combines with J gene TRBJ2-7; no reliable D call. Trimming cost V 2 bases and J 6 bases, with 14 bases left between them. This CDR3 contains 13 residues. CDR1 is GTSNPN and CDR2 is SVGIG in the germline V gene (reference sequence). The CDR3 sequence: CAWSPDTALEQYF. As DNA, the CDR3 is TGTGCCTGGAGTCCCGACACGGCTCTCGAGCAGTACTTC.

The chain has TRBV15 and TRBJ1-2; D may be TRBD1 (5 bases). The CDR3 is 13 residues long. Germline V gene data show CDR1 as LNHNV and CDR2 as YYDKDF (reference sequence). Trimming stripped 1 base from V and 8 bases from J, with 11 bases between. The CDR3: CATSRGDRGGYTF. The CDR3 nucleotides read TGTGCCACCAGCAGAGGGGACCGGGGGGGCTACACCTTC.

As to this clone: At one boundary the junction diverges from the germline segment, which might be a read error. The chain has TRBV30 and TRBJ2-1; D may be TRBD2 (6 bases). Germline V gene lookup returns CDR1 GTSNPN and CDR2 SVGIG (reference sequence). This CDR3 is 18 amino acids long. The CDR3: CAWSVGSGALGSDNEQFF. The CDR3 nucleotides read TGTGCCTGGAGTGTTGGTTCGGGAGCTCTCGGCTCCGACAATGAGCAGTTCTTC.

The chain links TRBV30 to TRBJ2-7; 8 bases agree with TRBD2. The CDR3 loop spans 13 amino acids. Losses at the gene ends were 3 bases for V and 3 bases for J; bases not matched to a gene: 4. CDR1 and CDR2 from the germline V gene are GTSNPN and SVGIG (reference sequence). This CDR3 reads CAWSAGLGYEQYF. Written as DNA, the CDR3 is TGTGCCTGGAGCGCGGGACTAGGCTACGAGCAGTACTTC.

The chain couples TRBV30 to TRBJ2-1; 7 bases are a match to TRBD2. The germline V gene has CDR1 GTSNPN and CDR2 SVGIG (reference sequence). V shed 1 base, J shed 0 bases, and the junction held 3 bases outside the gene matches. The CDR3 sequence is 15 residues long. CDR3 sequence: CAWSALAVSYNEQFF. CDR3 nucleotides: TGTGCCTGGAGTGCCCTAGCGGTCTCCTACAATGAGCAGTTCTTC.

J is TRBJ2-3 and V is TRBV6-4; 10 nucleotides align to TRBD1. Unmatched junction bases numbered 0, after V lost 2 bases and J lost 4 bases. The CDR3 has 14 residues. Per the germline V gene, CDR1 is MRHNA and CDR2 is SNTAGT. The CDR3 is CASSDGQGADTQYF. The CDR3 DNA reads TGTGCCAGCAGTGACGGACAGGGGGCAGATACGCAGTATTTT.

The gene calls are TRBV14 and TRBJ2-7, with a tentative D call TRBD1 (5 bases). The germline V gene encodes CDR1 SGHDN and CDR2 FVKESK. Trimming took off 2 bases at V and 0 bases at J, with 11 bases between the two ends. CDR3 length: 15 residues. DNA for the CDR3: TGTGCCAGCAGCCAAACAGGCCTGAGCTCCTACGAGCAGTACTTC. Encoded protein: CASSQTGLSSYEQYF.

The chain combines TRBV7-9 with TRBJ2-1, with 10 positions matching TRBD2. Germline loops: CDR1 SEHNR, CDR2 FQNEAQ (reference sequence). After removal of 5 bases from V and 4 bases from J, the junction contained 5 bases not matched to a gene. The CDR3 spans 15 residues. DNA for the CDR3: TGTGCCAGCAGCGGGGCTAGCGGGGGATACAATGAGCAGTTCTTC. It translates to CASSGASGGYNEQFF.

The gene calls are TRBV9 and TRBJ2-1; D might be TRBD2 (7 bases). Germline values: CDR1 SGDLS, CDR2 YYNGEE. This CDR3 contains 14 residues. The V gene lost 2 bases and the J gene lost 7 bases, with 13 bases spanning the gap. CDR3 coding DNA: TGTGCCAGCAGCGTCGGACTAGGGGGGAATGAGCAGTTCTTC. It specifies CASSVGLGGNEQFF.

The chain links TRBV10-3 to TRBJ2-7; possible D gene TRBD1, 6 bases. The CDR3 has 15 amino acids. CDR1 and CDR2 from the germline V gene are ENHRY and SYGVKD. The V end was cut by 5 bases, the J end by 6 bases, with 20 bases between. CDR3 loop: CAISQSVGGSGEQYF. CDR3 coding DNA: TGTGCCATCAGTCAAAGTGTAGGGGGAAGCGGCGAGCAGTACTTC.

The CDR3 bases are TGTGCCAGCAGCTTAGCCGGGACAGGGGTTACGGGGCAGTACTTC. Residues: CASSLAGTGVTGQYF. The chain is built from TRBV13 and TRBJ2-7; TRBD1 agrees at 10 bases. The V segment lost 1 base and the J segment 9 bases; nucleotides outside the gene matches: 9. CDR3 length: 15 amino acids. The germline V gene encodes CDR1 PRHDT and CDR2 FYEKMQ (reference sequence).

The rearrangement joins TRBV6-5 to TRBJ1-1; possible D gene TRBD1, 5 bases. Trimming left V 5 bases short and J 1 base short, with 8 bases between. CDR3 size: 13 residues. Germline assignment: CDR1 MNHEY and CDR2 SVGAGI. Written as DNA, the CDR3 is TGTGCCAGCAGTCTGGGGGGGAACACTGAAGCTTTCTTT. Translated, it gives CASSLGGNTEAFF.

CDR3 nucleotides: TGTGCCAGCAGCCATCTGCCCCCGGGACTAGACTACAATGAGCAGTTCTTC. This translates into CASSHLPPGLDYNEQFF. The chain is built from TRBV14 and TRBJ2-1; TRBD2 matches at 8 bases. The CDR3 consists of 17 residues. Germline V CDR1 and CDR2: SGHDN, FVKESK. V lost 3 bases to trimming and J lost 3 bases; unmatched junction nucleotides: 10. Combining the CDR3 with reference TRBV14 and TRBJ2-1 gives the whole variable domain EAGVTQFPSHSVIEKGQTVTLRCDPISGHDNLYWYRRVMGKEIKFLLHFVKESKQDESGMPNNRFLAERTGGTYSTLKVQPAELEDSGVYFCASSHLPPGLDYNEQFFGPGTRLTVL.

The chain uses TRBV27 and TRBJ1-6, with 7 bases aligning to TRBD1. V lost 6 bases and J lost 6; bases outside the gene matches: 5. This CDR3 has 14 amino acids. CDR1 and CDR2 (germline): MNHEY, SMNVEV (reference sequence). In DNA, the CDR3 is TGTGCCAGCAGCCTCAACAGGGGTAATTCACCCCTCCACTTT. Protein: CASSLNRGNSPLHF.

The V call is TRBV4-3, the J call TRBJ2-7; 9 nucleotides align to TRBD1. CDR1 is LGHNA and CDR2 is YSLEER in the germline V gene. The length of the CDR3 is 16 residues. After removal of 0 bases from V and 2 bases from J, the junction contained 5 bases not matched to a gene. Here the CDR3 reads CASSQDGGDRAYEQYF. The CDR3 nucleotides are TGCGCCAGCAGCCAAGATGGAGGGGACAGGGCCTACGAGCAGTACTTC.

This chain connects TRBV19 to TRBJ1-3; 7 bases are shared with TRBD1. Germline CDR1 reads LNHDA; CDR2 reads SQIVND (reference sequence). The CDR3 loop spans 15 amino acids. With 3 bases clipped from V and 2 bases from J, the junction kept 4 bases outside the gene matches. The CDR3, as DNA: TGTGCCAGTAGTATCTTTGGGACAGCTGGAAACACCATATATTTT. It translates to CASSIFGTAGNTIYF.

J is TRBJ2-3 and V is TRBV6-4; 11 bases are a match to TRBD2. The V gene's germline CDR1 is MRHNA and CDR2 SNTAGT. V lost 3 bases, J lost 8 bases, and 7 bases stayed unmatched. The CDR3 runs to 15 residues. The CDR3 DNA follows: TGTGCCAGCAGTGAGGATAGCGGGAGGGCTGGTACGCAGTATTTT. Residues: CASSEDSGRAGTQYF.

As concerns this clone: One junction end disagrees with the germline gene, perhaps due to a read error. The CDR3 bases are TGCAGCGCCATGGACAGACTTAGTATGAACACTGAAGATTTCTTT. Its protein product is CSAMDRLSMNTEDFF. The gene calls are TRBV29-1 and TRBJ1-1, with D tentatively TRBD1 (6 bases). The CDR3 consists of 15 residues. Germline V gene lookup returns CDR1 SQVTM and CDR2 ANQGSEA.

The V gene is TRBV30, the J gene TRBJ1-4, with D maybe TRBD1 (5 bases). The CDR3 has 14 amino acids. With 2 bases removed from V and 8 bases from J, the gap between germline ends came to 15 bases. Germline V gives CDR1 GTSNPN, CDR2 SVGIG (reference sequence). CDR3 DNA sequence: TGTGCCTGGAGTAGGGGCAGGGCCAAGGAAAAACTGTTTTTT. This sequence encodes CAWSRGRAKEKLFF.

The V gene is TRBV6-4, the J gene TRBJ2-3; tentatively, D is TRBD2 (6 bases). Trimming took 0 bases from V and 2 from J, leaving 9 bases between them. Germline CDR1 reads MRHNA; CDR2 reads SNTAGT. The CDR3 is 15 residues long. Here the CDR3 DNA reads TGTGCCAGCAGTGACTCAGCGGGCTCCACAGATACGCAGTATTTT. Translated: CASSDSAGSTDTQYF.

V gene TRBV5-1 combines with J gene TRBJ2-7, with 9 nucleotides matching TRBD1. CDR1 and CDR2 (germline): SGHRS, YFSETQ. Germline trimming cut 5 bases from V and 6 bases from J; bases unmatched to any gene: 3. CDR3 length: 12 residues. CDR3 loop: CASRTDRGEQYF. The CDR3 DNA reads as TGCGCCAGCAGAACGGACAGGGGCGAGCAGTACTTC.

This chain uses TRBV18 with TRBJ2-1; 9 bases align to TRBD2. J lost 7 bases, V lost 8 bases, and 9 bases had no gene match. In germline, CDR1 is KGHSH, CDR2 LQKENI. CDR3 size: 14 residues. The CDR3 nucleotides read TGTGCCAGCATAGGGAGCGGGAGGCAGAATGAGCAGTTCTTC. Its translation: CASIGSGRQNEQFF.